The 9 T cell receptor beta chains listed next were all sequenced from one sample in a study of T cell responses to AZD1222 COVID-19 vaccine. Profiled with immunoSEQ multiplex PCR; TCRdb holds only in-frame clones, not every one. Of fewer than 200,000 clones in the sample, almost 95% were seen once. The starting material was peripheral blood, obtained on day 0 of AZD1222 vaccination. The source is an adult in good health.

The chain couples TRBV27 to TRBJ1-2; D may be TRBD1 (5 bases). V lost 5 bases to trimming and J lost 4 bases, with 14 bases between them. Germline loops: CDR1 MNHEY, CDR2 SMNVEV (reference sequence). The CDR3 totals 14 residues. The CDR3 protein is CASSPGRGLYGYTF. The DNA for the CDR3 is TGTGCCAGCAGTCCCGGTCGGGGACTCTATGGCTACACCTTC.

The chain has TRBV24-1 and TRBJ1-1, with D unclear. Trimming cost V 7 bases and J 4 bases, with 9 bases left between them. This CDR3 has 12 amino acids. The V gene's germline CDR1 is KGHDR and CDR2 SFDVKD. In DNA, the CDR3 is TGTGCCACCAGAACCGTAGGCACTGAAGCTTTCTTT. Amino acids: CATRTVGTEAFF.

The chain links TRBV7-2 to TRBJ2-1, with TRBD2 matching over 13 bases. The CDR3 has 16 residues. The ends lost 2 bases at V and 5 bases at J; junction bases unmatched: 3. Germline CDR1 and CDR2: SGHTA and FQGNSA. CDR3 nucleotide sequence: TGTGCCAGCAGCTTAACTAGCGGGAGGGAAAACAATGAGCAGTTCTTC. Amino acid sequence: CASSLTSGRENNEQFF. Full variable domain (outside the CDR3, taken from reference TRBV7-2 and TRBJ2-1): GAGVSQSPSNKVTEKGKDVELRCDPISGHTALYWYRQSLGQGLEFLIYFQGNSAPDKSGLPSDRFSAERTGGSVSTLTIQRTQQEDSAVYLCASSLTSGRENNEQFFGPGTRLTVL.

In this sample, this clone turned up once. The chain has TRBV11-3 and TRBJ1-1, with a weak D call TRBD1 (6 bases). The germline gives CDR1 SGHNT, CDR2 YENEEA. The CDR3 has 14 amino acids. The V end was cut by 1 base, the J end by 2 bases, with 8 bases between. CDR3 sequence (DNA): TGTGCCAGCAGCTTAGGGGGGGGCAACACTGAAGCTTTCTTT. Translating gives CASSLGGGNTEAFF.

The chain uses TRBV12-3 or TRBV12-4 and TRBJ1-3, with TRBD1 as a possible D gene (6 bases). V was cut by 8 bases and J by 7 bases, with 12 bases left in between. This CDR3 is built from 12 residues. DNA of the CDR3: TGTGCCAGCGGGGACAACGGCAACACCATATATTTT. This encodes CASGDNGNTIYF.

This sequence joins TRBV19 and TRBJ2-3, with D possibly TRBD1 on 6 matching bases. CDR1 is LNHDA, CDR2 SQIVND, per germline (reference sequence). Trimming took 6 bases from V and 0 from J, leaving 10 bases between them. This CDR3 has 14 amino acids. The CDR3: CASRQGPSTDTQYF. The CDR3 DNA follows: TGTGCCAGTAGACAGGGACCCAGCACAGATACGCAGTATTTT.

The chain recombines TRBV12-3 or TRBV12-4 with TRBJ1-2, with D unresolved. V dropped 3 bases and J dropped 7 bases, with 9 bases sitting between them. The CDR3 is 12 residues long. The CDR3 coding sequence is TGTGCCAGCAGTTTTTCAGGTTTTGGCTACACCTTC. It encodes CASSFSGFGYTF.

The chain uses TRBV4-3 and TRBJ1-3, with no clear D. Trimming took 2 bases from V and 2 from J, leaving 19 bases between them. This CDR3 spans 18 amino acids. The germline CDR1 and CDR2 sequences are LGHNA and YSLEER. CDR3 region: CASSQLHLQLYPGNTIYF. The CDR3 nucleotides are TGCGCCAGCAGCCAATTACACCTTCAATTGTACCCTGGAAACACCATATATTTT.

The CDR3 loop is CASSLGWGNNEKLFF. CDR3 DNA sequence: TGTGCCAGCAGTCTTGGTTGGGGGAATAATGAAAAACTGTTTTTT. This chain joins TRBV27 and TRBJ1-4, with D possibly TRBD1 on 5 matching bases. V was shortened by 5 bases and J by 4 bases, with 14 bases between the two germline ends. The CDR3 is made up of 15 amino acids. The germline V gene encodes CDR1 MNHEY and CDR2 SMNVEV (reference sequence).